This T cell receptor beta chain stems from a study of T-cell memory formation after mild COVID-19. Whole-study context: TCR clusters were mostly donor specific. Points from the study as a whole: There were some responding clones in pre-infection memory, which suggested that cross-reactive memory had joined. Whereas later expanders leaned CD4+, clones contracting day 15 to 85 showed a balanced CD4/CD8 makeup.

Constant-segment primers served in 5'RACE that generated TCR alpha and TCR beta cDNA libraries bearing sample barcodes and UMIs. Each CDR3 protein is one row after TCRdb ran MiXCR on the 5' RACE reads. This sample has tens of thousands of distinct CDR3 sequences, with approximately 10% found just once. The CDR3 is made up of 13 amino acids. The V end was cut by 2 bases, the J end by 5 bases, with 9 bases between. The germline V gene has CDR1 KGHSH and CDR2 LQKENI. This clonotype has a count of ten or more. The antigen remains unidentified. The chain has TRBV18 and TRBJ2-5; possibly TRBD2 for D (6 bases). The sequenced sample was PBMCs or a T cell subset sorted from them (not recorded which). The receptor's source is a young man who had mild COVID-19 (a few samples of this study predate the infection). Cell type and time point are not known. Here the CDR3 DNA reads TGTGCCAGCTCACCAGCGGGGAGCGAGACCCAGTACTTC. It translates to CASSPAGSETQYF.